Presented here are 12 T cell receptor beta chains from one specimen sequenced in a study of Ad26.COV2.S vaccination and SARS-CoV-2 variants. As for treatment: around 19 received Ad26.COV2.S at low or high dose, single or two shots; 5 received placebo; per-sample allocation not given. Day 63 following the first vaccine or placebo injection was when the samples were taken. Assay: immunoSEQ multiplex PCR; the TCRdb copy retains only in-frame clones and omits some. Of about 350,000 clones listed, about 86% are singletons. This sample comprised peripheral blood, obtained in a trial of Ad26.COV2.S vaccine versus placebo. Receptors originate from a person aged 18-60 years who received the Ad26.COV2.S COVID-19 vaccine or a placebo.

The genes are TRBV10-3 and TRBJ2-1, with D tentatively TRBD2 (5 bases). The germline V gene has CDR1 ENHRY and CDR2 SYGVKD. Trimming removed 6 bases at V and 6 bases at J, with 21 bases between. The CDR3 extends over 16 amino acids. This CDR3 reads CAISRGSDGVGNEQFF. CDR3 nucleotides: TGTGCCATCAGCCGGGGATCTGACGGAGTAGGCAATGAGCAGTTCTTC.

This clone was recorded a few times. The V gene is TRBV5-5, the J gene TRBJ1-5; D is undetermined. Trimming removed 0 bases from V and 6 bases from J, with 4 bases in between. The V gene's germline CDR1 is SGHKS and CDR2 YYEKEE (reference sequence). The length of the CDR3 is 12 residues. CDR3 in amino acids: CASSLEGQPQHF. The CDR3 bases are TGTGCCAGCAGCTTGGAGGGTCAGCCCCAGCATTTT.

This chain joins TRBV6-2 or TRBV6-3 and TRBJ2-2; D perhaps matches TRBD2 (6 bases). Germline values: CDR1 MNHEY, CDR2 SVGEGT. CDR3 length: 17 amino acids. Deletions cut 2 bases from V and 6 bases from J, with 19 bases between. The CDR3 DNA is TGTGCCAGCAGTTACGAGTTAGGGTCGAGGGAGGCCGGGGAGCTGTTTTTT. This codes for CASSYELGSREAGELFF.

The CDR3 coding sequence is TGTGCCACCAGTGATTTGGGGTACAATGAGCAGTTCTTC. This encodes CATSDLGYNEQFF. The chain uses TRBV24-1 and TRBJ2-1; D ambiguous. The ends were cut back, 0 bases at V and 4 bases at J, with 3 bases in the middle. The CDR3 spans 13 residues. CDR1 KGHDR and CDR2 SFDVKD come from the germline V gene.

The chain recombines TRBV28 with TRBJ1-2; no firm D call. Germline values: CDR1 MDHEN, CDR2 SYDVKM. V was shortened by 2 bases and J by 5 bases, with 12 bases between the two germline ends. The CDR3 is 14 residues long. CDR3 residues: CASSLDGQAYGYTF. The CDR3 DNA is TGTGCCAGCAGTTTAGACGGGCAGGCATATGGCTACACCTTC.

V usage is TRBV27 and J usage is TRBJ2-2, with TRBD2 matching over 8 bases. Germline assignment: CDR1 MNHEY and CDR2 SMNVEV (reference sequence). The CDR3 consists of 16 residues. V trimming: 4 bases; J trimming: 5 bases; junction bases outside the gene matches: 9. As DNA, the CDR3 is TGTGCCAGCAGTTCCTTTCGGGGCGGGAGGACCGGGGAGCTGTTTTTT. Encoded protein: CASSSFRGGRTGELFF.

V and J are TRBV19 and TRBJ2-7, with 7 bases identical to TRBD2. CDR3 size: 14 residues. The germline V gene encodes CDR1 LNHDA and CDR2 SQIVND (reference sequence). V shed 3 bases and J 3 bases; nucleotides not matched to a gene: 5. The CDR3 region is CASSINPGGYEQYF. For the CDR3, the DNA is TGTGCCAGTAGTATCAACCCGGGAGGCTACGAGCAGTACTTC.

The V and J genes are TRBV6-2 or TRBV6-3 and TRBJ2-1, with 7 nucleotides matching TRBD1. The CDR3 has 17 residues. Germline CDR1 is MNHEY and CDR2 is SVGEGT. V lost 6 bases, J lost 6 bases, and 17 bases stayed unmatched. The DNA of the CDR3 is TGTGCCAGCAGCCTCCGCCCGAGGACAGGCTCGGGCAATGAGCAGTTCTTC. As protein: CASSLRPRTGSGNEQFF.

The chain uses TRBV28 and TRBJ2-3; 12 bases fit TRBD2. Trimming cost V 5 bases and J 7 bases; bases outside gene matches: 7. Germline CDR1 MDHEN, CDR2 SYDVKM. The CDR3 runs 15 residues. CDR3 DNA sequence: TGTGCCAGCAGTAAACTAGCGGGGGGTCACTATACGCAGTATTTT. Its protein product is CASSKLAGGHYTQYF.

The V call is TRBV10-2, the J call TRBJ1-3; D not resolved. The ends were cut back, 0 bases at V and 0 bases at J, with 9 bases in the middle. Germline assignment: CDR1 WSHSY and CDR2 SAAADI. The CDR3 extends over 16 amino acids. In DNA form, the CDR3 reads TGCGCCAGCAGTGAGTCATGGCCGAACTCTGGAAACACCATATATTTT. Translated: CASSESWPNSGNTIYF.

This clone was observed a handful of times. V usage is TRBV4-2 and J usage is TRBJ1-1; D gene uncertain. Trimming stripped 5 bases from V and 1 base from J, with 11 bases between. This CDR3 region has 14 residues. Germline V gives CDR1 LGHNA, CDR2 YNFKEQ. The CDR3 is CASSYARTNTEAFF. For the CDR3, the DNA is TGTGCCAGCAGCTACGCACGGACGAACACTGAAGCTTTCTTT.

This chain links TRBV9 with TRBJ2-1, with 11 nucleotides matching TRBD2. Losses at the gene ends were 4 bases for V and 7 bases for J; bases not matched to a gene: 22. The CDR3 spans 20 residues. CDR1 and CDR2 from the germline V gene are SGDLS and YYNGEE. CDR3 residues: CASSSNWGLAGGGRENEQFF. CDR3 bases: TGTGCCAGCAGCTCCAACTGGGGGCTAGCGGGAGGTGGAAGGGAAAATGAGCAGTTCTTC.